A selection of T cell receptor beta chains follows, all from one sample in a study of cytomegalovirus exposure and HLA in healthy donors. Here immunoSEQ multiplex PCR was the method, and the copy in TCRdb shows in-frame clones only, minus some. The table shows tens of thousands of clones, with more than 65% occurring only once. Sequencing was done on a sample of PBMCs. These receptors came from a girl aged 2-9 years in good health and CMV-seropositive. Each CDR3 is given with its conserved first and last residue. Fields, in order: CDR3 protein, CDR3 DNA, clone size, CDR3 length, D gene, J gene, V gene. The D gene is left open where the match is weak. Not every row has a clone size; where given, it reads once, few, many or a size class.

cdr3_aa: CASSYRGEDTGELFF
cdr3_nt: TGTGCCAGCAGTTACCGGGGGGAGGACACCGGGGAGCTGTTTTTT
clone_size: -
cdr3_length: 15
d_call: TRBD2
j_call: TRBJ2-2
v_call: TRBV6-6

cdr3_aa: CASSQEGDGGRSYNEQFF
cdr3_nt: TGCGCCAGCAGCCAAGAGGGGGATGGGGGGAGGTCCTACAATGAGCAGTTCTTC
clone_size: -
cdr3_length: 18
d_call: -
j_call: TRBJ2-1
v_call: TRBV4-1

cdr3_aa: CASSQERDQPQHF
cdr3_nt: TGCGCCAGCAGCCAAGAACGGGATCAGCCCCAGCATTTT
clone_size: few
cdr3_length: 13
d_call: -
j_call: TRBJ1-5
v_call: TRBV4-3

cdr3_aa: CASSPSVNTEAFF
cdr3_nt: TGTGCCAGCAGTCCCTCGGTGAACACTGAAGCTTTCTTT
clone_size: -
cdr3_length: 13
d_call: -
j_call: TRBJ1-1
v_call: TRBV6-5

cdr3_aa: CASSFGISYEQYF
cdr3_nt: TGTGCCAGCAGTTTCGGGATCTCCTACGAGCAGTACTTC
clone_size: -
cdr3_length: 13
d_call: -
j_call: TRBJ2-7
v_call: TRBV28

cdr3_aa: CASSATGAGETQYF
cdr3_nt: TGTGCCAGCAGCGCCACAGGGGCCGGGGAGACCCAGTACTTC
clone_size: -
cdr3_length: 14
d_call: TRBD1
j_call: TRBJ2-5
v_call: TRBV9

cdr3_aa: CASSWGGQGTYEQYF
cdr3_nt: TGTGCCAGCAGCTGGGGCGGACAGGGGACCTACGAGCAGTACTTC
clone_size: once
cdr3_length: 15
d_call: TRBD1
j_call: TRBJ2-7
v_call: TRBV7-8

cdr3_aa: CASSLDRVGAGANVLTF
cdr3_nt: TGTGCCAGCAGCTTGGACAGGGTAGGGGCTGGGGCCAACGTCCTGACTTTC
clone_size: -
cdr3_length: 17
d_call: -
j_call: TRBJ2-6
v_call: TRBV5-6

cdr3_aa: CARTGETQYF
cdr3_nt: TGTGCCAGGACAGGGGAGACCCAGTACTTC
clone_size: -
cdr3_length: 10
d_call: TRBD1
j_call: TRBJ2-5
v_call: TRBV19

cdr3_aa: CASSPRGSGNTIYF
cdr3_nt: TGTGCCAGCAGCCCCAGGGGCTCTGGAAACACCATATATTTT
clone_size: -
cdr3_length: 14
d_call: -
j_call: TRBJ1-3
v_call: TRBV5-4

cdr3_aa: CASSWSQGQETQYF
cdr3_nt: TGTGCCAGCAGTTGGAGTCAGGGCCAAGAGACCCAGTACTTC
clone_size: -
cdr3_length: 14
d_call: -
j_call: TRBJ2-5
v_call: TRBV6-6

cdr3_aa: CASSYSGDQPQHF
cdr3_nt: TGCGCCAGCAGTTACTCGGGAGATCAGCCCCAGCATTTT
clone_size: -
cdr3_length: 13
d_call: -
j_call: TRBJ1-5
v_call: TRBV5-1

cdr3_aa: CASSLTTALLGYTF
cdr3_nt: TGTGCCAGCAGCCTGACGACAGCCCTGCTCGGCTACACCTTC
clone_size: -
cdr3_length: 14
d_call: -
j_call: TRBJ1-2
v_call: TRBV28

cdr3_aa: CASSLRDRSYNEQFF
cdr3_nt: TGTGCCAGCAGTTTGAGGGATCGTTCCTACAATGAGCAGTTCTTC
clone_size: -
cdr3_length: 15
d_call: -
j_call: TRBJ2-1
v_call: TRBV6-5

cdr3_aa: CASSSRGFSVETQYF
cdr3_nt: TGTGCCAGCAGCTCCAGGGGGTTTTCGGTAGAGACCCAGTACTTC
clone_size: few
cdr3_length: 15
d_call: TRBD1
j_call: TRBJ2-5
v_call: TRBV7-9

cdr3_aa: CASRSTGKDNSPLHF
cdr3_nt: TGTGCCAGCAGATCGACAGGGAAGGATAATTCACCCCTCCACTTT
clone_size: -
cdr3_length: 15
d_call: TRBD1
j_call: TRBJ1-6
v_call: TRBV6-1

cdr3_aa: CASVTSPGQVNYGYTF
cdr3_nt: TGTGCCAGCGTGACTTCCCCGGGACAGGTGAACTATGGCTACACCTTC
clone_size: -
cdr3_length: 16
d_call: TRBD1
j_call: TRBJ1-2
v_call: TRBV28

cdr3_aa: CASRLIAGAYEQYF
cdr3_nt: TGTGCCAGCAGACTTATAGCGGGAGCCTACGAGCAGTACTTC
clone_size: -
cdr3_length: 14
d_call: TRBD2
j_call: TRBJ2-7
v_call: TRBV6-6

cdr3_aa: CARNGDQETQYF
cdr3_nt: TGTGCCAGAAACGGGGACCAAGAGACCCAGTACTTC
clone_size: -
cdr3_length: 12
d_call: -
j_call: TRBJ2-5
v_call: TRBV7-9